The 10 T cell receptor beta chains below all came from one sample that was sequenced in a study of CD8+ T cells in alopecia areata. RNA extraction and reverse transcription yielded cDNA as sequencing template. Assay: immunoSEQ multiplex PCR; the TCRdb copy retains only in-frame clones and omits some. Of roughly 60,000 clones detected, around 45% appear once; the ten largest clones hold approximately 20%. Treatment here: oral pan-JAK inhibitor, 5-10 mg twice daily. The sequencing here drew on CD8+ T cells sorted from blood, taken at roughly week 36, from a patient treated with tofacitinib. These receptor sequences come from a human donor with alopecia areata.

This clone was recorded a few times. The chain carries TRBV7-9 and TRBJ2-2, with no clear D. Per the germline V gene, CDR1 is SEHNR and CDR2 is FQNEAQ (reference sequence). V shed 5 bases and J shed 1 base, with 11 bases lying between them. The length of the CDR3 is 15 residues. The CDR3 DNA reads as TGTGCCAGCAGCCCCATAGAGGAGAACACCGGGGAGCTGTTTTTT. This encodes CASSPIEENTGELFF.

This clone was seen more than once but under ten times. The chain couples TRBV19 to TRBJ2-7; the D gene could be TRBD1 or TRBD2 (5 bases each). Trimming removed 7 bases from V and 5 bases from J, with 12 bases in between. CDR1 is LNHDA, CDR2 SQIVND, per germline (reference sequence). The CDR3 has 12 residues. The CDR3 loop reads CASKQGRDEQYF. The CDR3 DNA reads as TGTGCCAGTAAGCAGGGACGGGACGAGCAGTACTTC.

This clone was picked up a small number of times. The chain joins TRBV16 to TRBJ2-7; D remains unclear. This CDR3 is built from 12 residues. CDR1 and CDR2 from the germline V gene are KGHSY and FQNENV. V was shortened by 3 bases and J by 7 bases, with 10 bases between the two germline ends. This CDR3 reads CASSQGSLEQYF. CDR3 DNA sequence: TGTGCCAGCAGCCAGGGAAGCCTAGAGCAGTACTTC.

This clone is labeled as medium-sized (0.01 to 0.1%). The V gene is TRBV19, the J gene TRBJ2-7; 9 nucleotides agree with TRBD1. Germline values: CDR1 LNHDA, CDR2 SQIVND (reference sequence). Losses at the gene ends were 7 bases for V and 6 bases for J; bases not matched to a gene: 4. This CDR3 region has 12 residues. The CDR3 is CASTGTGSEQYF. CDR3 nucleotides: TGTGCCAGTACCGGGACAGGGAGCGAGCAGTACTTC.

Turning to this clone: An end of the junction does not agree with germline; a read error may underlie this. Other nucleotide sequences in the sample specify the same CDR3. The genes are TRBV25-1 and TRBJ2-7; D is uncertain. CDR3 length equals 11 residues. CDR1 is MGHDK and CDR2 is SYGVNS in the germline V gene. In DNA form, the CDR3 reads TGCGCCAGCAGTGCAGACTACGAGCAGTACTTC. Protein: CASSADYEQYF.

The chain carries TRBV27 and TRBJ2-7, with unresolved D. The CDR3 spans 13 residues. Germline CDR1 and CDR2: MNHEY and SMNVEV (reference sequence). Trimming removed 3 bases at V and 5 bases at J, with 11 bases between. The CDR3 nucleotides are TGTGCCAGCAGTTTCAAGGGTAACCACGAGCAGTACTTC. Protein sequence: CASSFKGNHEQYF.

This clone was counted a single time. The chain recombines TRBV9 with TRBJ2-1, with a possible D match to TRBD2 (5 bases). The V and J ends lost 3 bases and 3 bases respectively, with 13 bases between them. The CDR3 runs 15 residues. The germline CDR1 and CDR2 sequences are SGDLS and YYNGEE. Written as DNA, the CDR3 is TGTGCCAGCAGCGCGGGGTCTTCCCTCTACAATGAGCAGTTCTTC. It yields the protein CASSAGSSLYNEQFF.

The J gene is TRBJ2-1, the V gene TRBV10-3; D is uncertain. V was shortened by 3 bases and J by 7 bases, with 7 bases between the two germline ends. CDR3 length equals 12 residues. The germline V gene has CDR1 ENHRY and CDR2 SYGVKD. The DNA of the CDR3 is TGTGCCATCAGTGATTCGACAAATGAGCAGTTCTTC. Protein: CAISDSTNEQFF.

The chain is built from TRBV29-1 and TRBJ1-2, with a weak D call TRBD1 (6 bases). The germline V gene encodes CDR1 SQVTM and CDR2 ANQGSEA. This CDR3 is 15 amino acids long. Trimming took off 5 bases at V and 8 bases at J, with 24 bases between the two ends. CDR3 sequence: CSVPLTGPSGKGYTF. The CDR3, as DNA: TGCAGCGTTCCCCTGACAGGACCCTCGGGGAAGGGCTACACCTTC.

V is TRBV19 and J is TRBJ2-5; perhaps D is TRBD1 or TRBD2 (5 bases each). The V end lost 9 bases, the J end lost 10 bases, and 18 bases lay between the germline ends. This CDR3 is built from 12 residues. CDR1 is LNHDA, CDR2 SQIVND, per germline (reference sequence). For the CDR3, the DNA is TGTGCCAGAGTGGGACGGGAAAGAAACCAGTACTTC. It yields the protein CARVGRERNQYF.